The clone carrying this T cell receptor (beta chain) was picked up many times. The patients chosen for sequencing had shown expansion of CD8+CD57+ cells (detected by flow cytometry). Severe acquired aplastic anemia was present in every patient. These data belong to a study of CD8+CD57+ T cells in acquired aplastic anemia. Genomic DNA provided the template from which TCR beta VDJ and CDR3 profiles were obtained. TCRdb fed the reads into MiXCR, producing one record per CDR3 protein. The sample shows 160,000 or so distinct CDR3 sequences, approximately 51% of them seen only once. CDR3 size: 15 residues. Germline CDR1 reads MNHEY; CDR2 reads SMNVEV (reference sequence). Deletions cut 1 base from V and 1 base from J, with 10 bases between.

The sample consisted of sorted CD4+, CD8+, or CD8+CD57+ T cells (not recorded which) from PBMCs. The receptor comes from a human donor with aplastic anemia. The rearrangement links TRBV27 to TRBJ1-1, with D tentatively TRBD1 (5 bases). The CDR3 DNA follows: TGTGCCAGCAGTTTATTCCCTACAGGGAACACTGAAGCTTTCTTT. Protein product: CASSLFPTGNTEAFF.